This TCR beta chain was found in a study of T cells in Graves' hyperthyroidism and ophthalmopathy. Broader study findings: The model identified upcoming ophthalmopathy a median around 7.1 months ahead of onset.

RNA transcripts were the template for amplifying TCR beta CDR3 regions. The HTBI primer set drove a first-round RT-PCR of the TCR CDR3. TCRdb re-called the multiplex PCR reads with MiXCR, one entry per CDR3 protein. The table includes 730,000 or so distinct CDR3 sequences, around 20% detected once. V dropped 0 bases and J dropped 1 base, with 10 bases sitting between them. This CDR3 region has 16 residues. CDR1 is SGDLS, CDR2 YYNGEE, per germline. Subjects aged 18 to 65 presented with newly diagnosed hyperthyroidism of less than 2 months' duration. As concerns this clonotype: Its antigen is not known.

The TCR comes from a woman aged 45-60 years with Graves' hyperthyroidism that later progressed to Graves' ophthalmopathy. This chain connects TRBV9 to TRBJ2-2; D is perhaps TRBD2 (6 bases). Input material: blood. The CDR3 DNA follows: TGTGCCAGCAGCGTAGCTTCCGGGGGGAACACCGGGGAGCTGTTTTTT. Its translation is CASSVASGGNTGELFF. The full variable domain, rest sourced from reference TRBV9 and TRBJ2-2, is DSGVTQTPKHLITATGQRVTLRCSPRSGDLSVYWYQQSLDQGLQFLIQYYNGEERAKGNILERFSAQQFPDLHSELNLSSLELGDSALYFCASSVASGGNTGELFFGEGSRLTVL.